The 19 T cell receptor beta chains below come from one sample, sequenced in a study of cytomegalovirus exposure and HLA in healthy donors. The PCR had 60 Vbeta and 13 Jbeta primers. Produced via immunoSEQ multiplex PCR; TCRdb's table is partial and in-frame only. The sample contains roughly 200,000 clones, roughly 78% of which appear only once. Sequencing input: PBMCs. The receptor source for this set is a woman aged 40 to 50 in good health and CMV-seronegative.

The chain links TRBV5-4 to TRBJ2-7; 7 nucleotides match TRBD1. With 4 bases clipped from V and 0 bases from J, the junction kept 4 bases outside the gene matches. Germline V gene lookup returns CDR1 SGHNT and CDR2 YYREEE (reference sequence). This CDR3 comprises 14 residues. The CDR3 bases are TGTGCCAGCAGCCAACAGGGGAACTCCTACGAGCAGTACTTC. It translates to CASSQQGNSYEQYF.

This sequence joins TRBV9 and TRBJ2-2, with D unresolved. Trimming shortened V by 0 bases and J by 7 bases, and 13 bases separated the two germline ends. The V gene's germline CDR1 is SGDLS and CDR2 YYNGEE. The CDR3 extends over 15 amino acids. CDR3 residues: CASSVGLVTLGELFF. DNA for the CDR3: TGTGCCAGCAGCGTAGGGCTAGTAACTCTCGGGGAGCTGTTTTTT.

In this sample, this clone turned up a few times. The chain has TRBV6-5 and TRBJ1-4; 7 nucleotides line up with TRBD1. J gave up 7 bases and V 3 bases, and 11 bases lay outside the gene matches. The CDR3 has 16 amino acids. Germline V CDR1 and CDR2: MNHEY, SVGAGI. In nucleotides, the CDR3 is TGTGCCAGCAGTTATCGGGCAGGGGGACGGAGTGAAAAACTGTTTTTT. Encoded protein: CASSYRAGGRSEKLFF.

V usage is TRBV19 and J usage is TRBJ1-1; D call uncertain. The CDR3 has 13 residues. V was trimmed by 4 bases and J by 1 base, leaving 7 bases between them. Germline-derived CDR1 and CDR2 are LNHDA and SQIVND (reference sequence). The CDR3 DNA reads as TGTGCCAGTAGTAATGGGAGGAACACTGAAGCTTTCTTT. This gives the protein CASSNGRNTEAFF.

The rearrangement uses TRBV7-2 and TRBJ1-5, with a possible D match to TRBD1 (6 bases). Per germline, CDR1 SGHTA and CDR2 FQGNSA. V shed 3 bases and J shed 7 bases, with 13 bases lying between them. This CDR3 region has 14 residues. This CDR3 is CASSFPGTPQPQHF. The CDR3 nucleotides read TGTGCCAGCAGCTTTCCCGGGACACCACAGCCCCAGCATTTT.

A few counts support this clone. The J gene is TRBJ2-7, the V gene TRBV4-2; D is perhaps TRBD2 (5 bases). Trimming took 4 bases from V and 5 from J, leaving 15 bases between them. The CDR3 sequence is 14 residues long. Germline V CDR1 and CDR2: LGHNA, YNFKEQ. In DNA, the CDR3 is TGTGCCAGCAGCCTCGGACTTATCTACGACGAGCAGTACTTC. It encodes CASSLGLIYDEQYF.

The J gene is TRBJ2-3, the V gene TRBV29-1; D unresolved. Trimming removed 6 bases at V and 2 bases at J, with 3 bases between. Germline V gene sequence: CDR1 SQVTM, CDR2 ANQGSEA. The CDR3 loop spans 10 amino acids. The CDR3 sequence is CSVFTDTQYF. The CDR3 coding sequence is TGCAGCGTCTTCACAGATACGCAGTATTTT.

This rearrangement joins TRBV18 to TRBJ2-3, with TRBD2 matching 8 bases. J was trimmed by 4 bases and V by 4 bases; bases with no gene match: 4. Germline assignment: CDR1 KGHSH and CDR2 LQKENI. The CDR3 contains 14 residues. This CDR3 reads CASSLGLAADTQYF. In nucleotides, the CDR3 is TGTGCCAGCTCACTAGGACTAGCCGCAGATACGCAGTATTTT.

The chain uses TRBV6-6 and TRBJ2-7, with TRBD2 as a possible D gene (6 bases). In germline, CDR1 is MNHNY, CDR2 SVGAGI (reference sequence). Trimming took off 5 bases at V and 3 bases at J, with 17 bases between the two ends. CDR3 length: 15 residues. The CDR3 region has the DNA TGTGCCAGCAGTCCGCGGGGTAAGATCAACTACGAGCAGTACTTC. Encoded protein: CASSPRGKINYEQYF.

The gene calls are TRBV5-4 and TRBJ2-7, with D possibly being TRBD1 (6 bases). Trimming took 4 bases from V and 2 from J, leaving 19 bases between them. CDR3 length: 16 amino acids. Germline CDR1 is SGHNT and CDR2 is YYREEE (reference sequence). DNA of the CDR3: TGTGCCAGCAGCCAAGGGACACCTCAGACACCCTACGAGCAGTACTTC. Amino acids: CASSQGTPQTPYEQYF. Full variable domain (remainder filled in from reference TRBV5-4 and TRBJ2-7): ETGVTQSPTHLIKTRGQQVTLRCSSQSGHNTVSWYQQALGQGPQFIFQYYREEENGRGNFPPRFSGLQFPNYSSELNVNALELDDSALYLCASSQGTPQTPYEQYFGPGTRLTVT.

The genes are TRBV29-1 and TRBJ2-7, with D hard to call. Germline V CDR1 and CDR2: SQVTM, ANQGSEA. The length of the CDR3 is 13 residues. Trimming removed 3 bases at V and 5 bases at J, with 14 bases between. In nucleotides, the CDR3 is TGCAGCGTTGAGAACGTGTTGAGCAACGAGCAGTACTTC. Translating gives CSVENVLSNEQYF.

The CDR3 loop reads CASSLDRGSLREQYF. CDR3 DNA: TGTGCCAGCAGCTTGGATAGGGGGTCATTACGGGAGCAGTACTTC. V is TRBV5-6 and J is TRBJ2-7; perhaps TRBD1 as D (6 bases). Germline V gives CDR1 SGHDT, CDR2 YYEEEE. V lost 0 bases and J 7 bases, leaving 17 bases between the germline ends. This CDR3 comprises 15 residues.

V and J are TRBV29-1 and TRBJ1-2; the D gene is possibly TRBD1 (5 bases). The CDR3 spans 13 residues. Germline loops: CDR1 SQVTM, CDR2 ANQGSEA. The V end lost 7 bases, the J end lost 8 bases, and 20 bases lay between the germline ends. CDR3 nucleotide sequence: TGCAGCGCCGATAAACTCCAGGGAGGCGGCTACACCTTC. This encodes CSADKLQGGGYTF.

This rearrangement joins TRBV30 to TRBJ1-5; D unclear. CDR1 is GTSNPN and CDR2 is SVGIG in the germline V gene (reference sequence). The CDR3 length is 13 residues. With 0 bases removed from V and 6 bases from J, the gap between germline ends came to 9 bases. In nucleotides, the CDR3 is TGTGCCTGGAGTGTAGGCCAGGTTCAGCCCCAGCATTTT. It translates to CAWSVGQVQPQHF.

The chain couples TRBV5-6 to TRBJ1-2; D unclear. The CDR3 extends over 13 amino acids. V was trimmed by 0 bases and J by 4 bases, leaving 7 bases between them. Germline values: CDR1 SGHDT, CDR2 YYEEEE. CDR3 DNA: TGTGCCAGCAGCTTGGTCGGGTCCTATGGCTACACCTTC. Protein: CASSLVGSYGYTF.

V usage is TRBV6-1 and J usage is TRBJ2-7; no firm D call. Trimming removed 4 bases at V and 5 bases at J, with 6 bases between. The CDR3 length is 11 residues. CDR1 is MNHNS, CDR2 SASEGT, per germline. Written as DNA, the CDR3 is TGTGCCAGCAGTGCCGAGGACGAGCAGTACTTC. Translating gives CASSAEDEQYF.

This sequence joins TRBV27 and TRBJ2-1, with no clear D. The CDR3 loop spans 15 amino acids. Germline V CDR1 and CDR2: MNHEY, SMNVEV (reference sequence). V was trimmed by 5 bases and J by 0 bases, leaving 11 bases between them. CDR3 protein: CASSHLPSSYNEQFF. The CDR3 nucleotides are TGTGCCAGCAGTCATTTGCCGAGCTCCTACAATGAGCAGTTCTTC.

J is TRBJ2-7 and V is TRBV28; TRBD1 is a possible D gene (5 bases). In germline, CDR1 is MDHEN, CDR2 SYDVKM. Trimming took 6 bases from V and 0 from J, leaving 15 bases between them. This CDR3 region has 15 residues. The CDR3 sequence is CASSRRGMSSYEQYF. CDR3 DNA: TGTGCCAGCAGCCGTAGGGGCATGAGCTCCTACGAGCAGTACTTC.

The chain employs TRBV6-5 and TRBJ1-6, with a weak D call TRBD1 (5 bases). The CDR3 totals 14 residues. With 4 bases removed from V and 4 bases from J, the gap between germline ends came to 8 bases. CDR1 MNHEY and CDR2 SVGAGI come from the germline V gene. CDR3 region: CASSSPGYNSPLHF. The CDR3 DNA follows: TGTGCCAGCAGTTCCCCAGGGTATAATTCACCCCTCCACTTT.